A selection of T cell receptor beta chains follows, all from one sample in a study of graft-versus-host responses after intestinal transplantation. Sequencing was performed with immunoSEQ multiplex PCR; in TCRdb, only in-frame clones are kept and a portion is missing. The sample holds about 57,000 clones, roughly 89% seen once. The starting material was PBMCs, obtained 26 days after transplant. The source of these receptors is a human patient who received an intestinal transplant, so some T cells may come from the graft donor. Both conserved end residues are part of each CDR3. The D gene is left open where the match is weak. Clone size is shown for a subset of rows, as once, few, many or a class of expanded clone.

clone size	V gene	D gene	J gene	CDR3 DNA	CDR3 protein
-	TRBV6-1	-	TRBJ1-5	TGTGCCAGCAGTGTTTGGGAGGTCAATCAGCCCCAGCATTTT	CASSVWEVNQPQHF
-	TRBV5-5	TRBD2	TRBJ2-2	TGTGCCAGCAGCCAAGGACTAGTCGCCACCGGGGAGCTGTTTTTT	CASSQGLVATGELFF
few	TRBV21-1	-	TRBJ2-2	TGTGCCAGTCCAACCGGGGAGCTGTTTTTT	CASPTGELFF
-	TRBV28	TRBD1	TRBJ2-3	TGTGCCAGCAGTTCAGTGGACAGGGGGTGGGGCACAGATACGCAGTATTTT	CASSSVDRGWGTDTQYF
-	TRBV6-1	-	TRBJ2-7	TGTGCCAGCAGTGTGGCGGGACGGAGCTCCTACGAGCAGTACTTC	CASSVAGRSSYEQYF
-	TRBV30	-	TRBJ2-2	TGTGCCTGGAGTGTTGGCCGCACCTCCTCGAACACCGGGGAGCTGTTTTTT	CAWSVGRTSSNTGELFF
-	TRBV4-1	-	TRBJ2-5	TGCGCCAGCAGCCATGAAAAGGACACTAACGGGGAGACCCAGTACTTC	CASSHEKDTNGETQYF
-	TRBV6-5	-	TRBJ2-1	TGTGCCAGCAGTTACCGACAGGCCTACAATGAGCAGTTCTTC	CASSYRQAYNEQFF
-	TRBV28	-	TRBJ2-7	TGTGCCTGCGGGCGGAGCCCCTCCTACGAGCAGTACTTC	CACGRSPSYEQYF
few	TRBV6-1	-	TRBJ1-1	TGTGCCAGCAGTACCTGGGGGGGCCGCTTTACTGAAGCTTTCTTT	CASSTWGGRFTEAFF
-	TRBV6-1	TRBD1	TRBJ1-5	TGTGCCAGCAGTGCGGGACAGGGACGCAATCAGCCCCAGCATTTT	CASSAGQGRNQPQHF
-	TRBV5-4	-	TRBJ2-1	TGTGCCAGCAGCTTTCAGGGATATGAGCAGTTCTTC	CASSFQGYEQFF
-	TRBV10-3	-	TRBJ2-7	TGTGCCATCAGTGAGTCGGGGGAGGCCGAAGTTCGCGTCGAGCAGTACTTC	CAISESGEAEVRVEQYF
-	TRBV5-1	TRBD1	TRBJ1-4	TGCGCCAGAGACGGGACAGGGGATCTGGGGCCTAATGAAAAACTGTTTTTT	CARDGTGDLGPNEKLFF
-	TRBV30	-	TRBJ2-7	TGTGCCTGGACAAACAGGCTAGGGGAGCAGTACTTC	CAWTNRLGEQYF
-	TRBV9	TRBD2	TRBJ2-1	TGTGCCAGCAGCGTAGCTCTCACTAGCGGGGGGAGTGAGCAGTTCTTC	CASSVALTSGGSEQFF